This T cell receptor beta chain was recovered during a study of CD8 T cells in Susac syndrome. General study findings and limits: In its TCR sequencing and HLA analysis, the study acknowledged that the number of individuals was relatively small.

The CDR3 extends over 12 amino acids. Germline CDR1 reads LGHDT; CDR2 reads YNNKEL (reference sequence). The V gene lost 5 bases and the J gene lost 7 bases, with 9 bases spanning the gap. An amount of RNA that ranged from roughly 0.5 to 1 ug was reverse transcribed with random hexamers. An immunoSEQ multiplex PCR generated amplified TCR beta CDR3 products spanning 54 Vbeta and 13 Jbeta. Each CDR3 protein is one row after TCRdb ran MiXCR on the immunoSEQ multiplex PCR reads. Counted here are about 130,000 distinct CDR3 sequences, approximately 94% occurring once; the ten biggest clones make up 0.095% to 0.15%. The sequenced target, TCR beta, came from blood CD8+ and CD4+ T cells. The authors negatively isolated CD8+ and CD4+ T cells and FACS-enriched TEMRA cells. About this clonotype itself: As yet, its antigen is unknown.

The sample taken for sequencing was CD4+ T cells from PBMCs. This sequence originates from a human donor with multiple sclerosis. The chain carries TRBV3-1 and TRBJ2-1; D remains ambiguous. CDR3 DNA sequence: TGTGCCAGCAGCTCCGTGGGGAATGAGCAGTTCTTC. Translated, it gives CASSSVGNEQFF.